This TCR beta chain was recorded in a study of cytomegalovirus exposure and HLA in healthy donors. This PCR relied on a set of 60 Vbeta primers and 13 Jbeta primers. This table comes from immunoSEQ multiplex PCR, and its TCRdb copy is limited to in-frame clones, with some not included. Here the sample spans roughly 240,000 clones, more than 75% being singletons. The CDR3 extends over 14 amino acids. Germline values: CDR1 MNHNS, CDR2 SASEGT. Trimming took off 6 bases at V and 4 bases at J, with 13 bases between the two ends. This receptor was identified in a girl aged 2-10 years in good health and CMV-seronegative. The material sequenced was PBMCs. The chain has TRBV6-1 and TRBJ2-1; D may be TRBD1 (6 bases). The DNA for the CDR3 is TGTGCCAGCAGCTCCCGGGACATATACAATGAGCAGTTCTTC. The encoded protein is CASSSRDIYNEQFF.